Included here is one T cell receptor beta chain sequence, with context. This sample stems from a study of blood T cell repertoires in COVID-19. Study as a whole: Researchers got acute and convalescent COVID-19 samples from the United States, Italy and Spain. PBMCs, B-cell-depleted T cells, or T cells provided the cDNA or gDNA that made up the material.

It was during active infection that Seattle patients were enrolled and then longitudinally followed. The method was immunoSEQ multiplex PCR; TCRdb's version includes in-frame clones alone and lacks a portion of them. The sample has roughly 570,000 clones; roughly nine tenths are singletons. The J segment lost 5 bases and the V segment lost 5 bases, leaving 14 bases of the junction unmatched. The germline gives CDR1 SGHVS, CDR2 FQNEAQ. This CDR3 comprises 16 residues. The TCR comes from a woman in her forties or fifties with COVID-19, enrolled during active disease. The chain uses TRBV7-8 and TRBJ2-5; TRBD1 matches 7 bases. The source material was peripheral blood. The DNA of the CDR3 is TGTGCCAGCAGCCCCAACCTACAGGGGTTGAGCGAGACCCAGTACTTC. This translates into CASSPNLQGLSETQYF.